This T cell receptor (beta chain) comes out of a study of shared clonotypes between healthy human individuals. Study results and limitations: Only a few donors were included, so the genetic and exposure-history diversity represented was limited.

This clone was seen just once. The antigen is unknown. The data were produced by immunoSEQ multiplex PCR, yet TCRdb's version contains in-frame clones alone and is incomplete. The data hold over a million clones, with around 82% observed a single time. Germline trimming cut 3 bases from V and 3 bases from J; bases unmatched to any gene: 6. The CDR3 spans 16 residues. In germline, CDR1 is GTSNPN, CDR2 SVGIG (reference sequence). This rearrangement joins TRBV30 to TRBJ2-1, with 12 bases aligning to TRBD2. Source material: memory CD4+ T cells from PBMCs. Subset defined: CD45RA-negative fraction. The clonotype comes from a man aged 18 to 35 in good health. Some clones in this sample may be carry-over from other donors' samples. The CDR3 DNA reads TGTGCCTGGAGCGAAGGACTAGCGGGAAACTACAATGAGCAGTTCTTC. Its translation is CAWSEGLAGNYNEQFF. The full variable domain, rest sourced from reference TRBV30 and TRBJ2-1, is SQTIHQWPATLVQPVGSPLSLECTVEGTSNPNLYWYRQAAGRGLQLLFYSVGIGQISSEVPQNLSASRPQDRQFILSSKKLLLSDSGFYLCAWSEGLAGNYNEQFFGPGTRLTVL.